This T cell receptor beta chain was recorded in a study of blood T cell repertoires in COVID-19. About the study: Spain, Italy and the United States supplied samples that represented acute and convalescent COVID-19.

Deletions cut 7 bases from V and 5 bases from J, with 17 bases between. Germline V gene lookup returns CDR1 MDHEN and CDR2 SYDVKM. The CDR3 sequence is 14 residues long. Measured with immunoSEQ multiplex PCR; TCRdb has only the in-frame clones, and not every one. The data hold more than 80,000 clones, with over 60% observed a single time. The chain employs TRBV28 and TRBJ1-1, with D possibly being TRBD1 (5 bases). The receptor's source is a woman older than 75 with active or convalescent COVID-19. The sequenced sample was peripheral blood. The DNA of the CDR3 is TGTGCCAGCACATGGGGCAGGGCGAGGACTGAAGCTTTCTTT. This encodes CASTWGRARTEAFF.